This passage covers 3 T cell receptor beta chains from one sample sequenced in a study of beta chain features in type 1 diabetes. Notes on the study in general: Type 1 diabetes patients had TCRB CDR3s that were shorter (moderately but significantly so) in all four CD4+ subsets.

These receptors lack a known antigen. TCRB transcripts that were expressed got sequenced, as all of the isolated RNA had been reverse transcribed. Generated by immunoSEQ multiplex PCR, the TCRdb table keeps only in-frame clones and is missing some. In the table there are 300,000 to 400,000 clones, roughly a tenth of which are singletons. The sequencing sample was made of central memory CD4+ T cells from blood. The receptors originated from a man younger than 40 with type 1 diabetes.

This chain links TRBV14 with TRBJ2-5; possible D gene TRBD2, 5 bases. V was pared by 4 bases and J by 5 bases, with 11 bases between. Germline CDR1 is SGHDN and CDR2 is FVKESK. The CDR3 spans 13 residues. CDR3 loop: CASSLWGEETQYF. The CDR3 DNA follows: TGTGCCAGCAGCCTATGGGGAGAGGAGACCCAGTACTTC.

This clone occurred a few times. The gene calls are TRBV7-9 and TRBJ2-2; maybe TRBD1 (5 bases). Germline CDR1 and CDR2: SEHNR and FQNEAQ (reference sequence). The CDR3 length is 15 residues. Trimming stripped 2 bases from V and 3 bases from J, with 10 bases between. The CDR3 coding sequence is TGTGCCAGCAGCTTATGGGGCAGGGACACCGGGGAGCTGTTTTTT. Its protein is CASSLWGRDTGELFF.

This clone was recorded a few times. The chain is built from TRBV6-5 and TRBJ2-3; D is unclear. Deletions cut 4 bases from V and 1 base from J, with 9 bases between. The CDR3 runs 14 residues. Per the germline V gene, CDR1 is MNHEY and CDR2 is SVGAGI. CDR3 loop: CASSFPGGTDTQYF. In DNA, the CDR3 is TGTGCCAGCAGTTTCCCCGGCGGCACAGATACGCAGTATTTT.